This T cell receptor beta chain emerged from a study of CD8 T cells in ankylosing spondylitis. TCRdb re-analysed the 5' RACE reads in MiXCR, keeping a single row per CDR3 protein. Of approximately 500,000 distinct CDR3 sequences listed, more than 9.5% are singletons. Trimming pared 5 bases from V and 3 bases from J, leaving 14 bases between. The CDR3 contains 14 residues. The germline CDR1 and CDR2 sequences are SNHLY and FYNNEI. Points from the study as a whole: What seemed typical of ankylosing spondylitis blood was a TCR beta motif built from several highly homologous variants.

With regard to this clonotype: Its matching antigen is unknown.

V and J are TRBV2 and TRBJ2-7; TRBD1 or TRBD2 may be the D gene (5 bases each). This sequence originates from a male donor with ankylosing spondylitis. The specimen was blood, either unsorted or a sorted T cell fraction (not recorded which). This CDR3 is CASSSSGTGYEQYF. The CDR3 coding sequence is TGTGCCAGCAGTTCCTCAGGGACCGGCTACGAGCAGTACTTC.